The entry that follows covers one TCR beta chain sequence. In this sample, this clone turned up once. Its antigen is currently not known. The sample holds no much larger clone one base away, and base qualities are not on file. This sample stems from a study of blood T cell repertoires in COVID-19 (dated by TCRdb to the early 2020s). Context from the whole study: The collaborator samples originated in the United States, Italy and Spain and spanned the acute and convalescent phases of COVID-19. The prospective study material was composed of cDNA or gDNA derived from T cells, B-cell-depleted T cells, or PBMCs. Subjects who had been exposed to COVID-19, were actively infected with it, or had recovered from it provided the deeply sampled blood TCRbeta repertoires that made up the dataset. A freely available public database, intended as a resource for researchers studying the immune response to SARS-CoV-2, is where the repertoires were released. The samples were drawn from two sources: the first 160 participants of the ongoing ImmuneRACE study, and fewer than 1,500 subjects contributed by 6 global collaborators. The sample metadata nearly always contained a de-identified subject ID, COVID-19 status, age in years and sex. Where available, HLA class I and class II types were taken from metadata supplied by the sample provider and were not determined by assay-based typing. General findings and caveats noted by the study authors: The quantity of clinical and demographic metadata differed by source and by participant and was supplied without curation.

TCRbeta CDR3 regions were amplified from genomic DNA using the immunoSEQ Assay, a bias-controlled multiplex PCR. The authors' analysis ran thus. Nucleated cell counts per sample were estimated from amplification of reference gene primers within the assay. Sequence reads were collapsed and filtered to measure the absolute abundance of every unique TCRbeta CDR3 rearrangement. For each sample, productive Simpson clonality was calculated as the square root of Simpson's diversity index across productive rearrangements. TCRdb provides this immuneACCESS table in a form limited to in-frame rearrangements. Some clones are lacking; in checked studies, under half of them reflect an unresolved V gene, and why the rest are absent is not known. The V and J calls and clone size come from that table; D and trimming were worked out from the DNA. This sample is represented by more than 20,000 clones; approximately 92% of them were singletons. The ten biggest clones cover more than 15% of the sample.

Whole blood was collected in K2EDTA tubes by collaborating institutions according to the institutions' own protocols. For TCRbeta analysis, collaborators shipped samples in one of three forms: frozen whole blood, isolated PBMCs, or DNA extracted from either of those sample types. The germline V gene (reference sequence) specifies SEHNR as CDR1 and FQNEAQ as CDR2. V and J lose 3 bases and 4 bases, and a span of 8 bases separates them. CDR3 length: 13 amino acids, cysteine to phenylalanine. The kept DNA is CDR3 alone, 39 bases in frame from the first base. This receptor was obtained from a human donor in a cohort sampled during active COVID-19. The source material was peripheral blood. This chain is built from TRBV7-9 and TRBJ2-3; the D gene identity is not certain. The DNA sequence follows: TGTGCCAGCAGCTTGGCCCCATCAGATACGCAGTATTTT. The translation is CASSLAPSDTQYF.